This TCR beta chain was identified in a study of T-cell reconstitution after alpha-beta-depleted transplantation in children. Germline V gives CDR1 MNHEY, CDR2 SMNVEV (reference sequence). The CDR3 extends over 14 amino acids. Trimming pared 5 bases from V and 6 bases from J, leaving 16 bases between. This clonotype was seen repeatedly, ten times or more. Preparation of the TCRbeta library used unique molecular identifiers. From the PCR reads, TCRdb called clonotypes with MiXCR, one entry per CDR3 protein. The sample has around 450,000 distinct CDR3 sequences; over 9.5% are singletons. The V and J genes are TRBV27 and TRBJ1-1; the D gene is possibly TRBD1 (6 bases). The sequence was obtained from a child younger than 10 with inherited bone marrow failure, due to receive a stem cell transplant. This sample comprised PBMCs, obtained before TCRalphabeta/CD19-depleted stem cell transplant. This chain's CDR3 is CASSPPGVRAEAFF. The CDR3 DNA sequence: TGTGCCAGCAGTCCCCCAGGGGTTAGGGCTGAAGCTTTCTTT.